This TCR beta chain was identified during a study of blood T cells in healthy people across ages. The CDR3 covers 15 residues. Germline CDR1 and CDR2: MDHEN and SYDVKM. Trimming took 10 bases from V and 2 from J, leaving 19 bases between them. PCR was performed a second time for roughly 7 to 12 cycles using a sample-barcoded 5' primer and a J-beta primer mix. From the 5' RACE reads, TCRdb called clonotypes with MiXCR, one entry per CDR3 protein. The repertoire holds some 800,000 distinct CDR3 sequences, with around 25% as singletons. Peripheral blood from each donor was collected in a volume of approximately 9.5 milliliters. The same sample was also studied in work on T cells of mothers and their children.

The rearrangement links TRBV28 to TRBJ2-3, with D tentatively TRBD1 (6 bases). The sample consisted of blood. The clonotype originates from a boy aged 5-17 years in good health. The CDR3 DNA reads TGTGCCACCTCTCGGACAGAGCTAACCACAGATACGCAGTATTTT. It specifies CATSRTELTTDTQYF. The whole variable domain, remainder taken from reference TRBV28 and TRBJ2-3, is DVKVTQSSRYLVKRTGEKVFLECVQDMDHENMFWYRQDPGLGLRLIYFSYDVKMKEKGDIPEGYSVSREKKERFSLILESASTNQTSMYLCATSRTELTTDTQYFGPGTRLTVL.